This TCR beta chain was retrieved from a study of memory CD4+ T cells and cytomegalovirus serostatus (dated by TCRdb to about 2019). At the level of the whole study: A total of some 33 healthy Belgian adults, of whom 9 were CMV seropositive and approximately 24 were CMV seronegative, were included in the cohort. To replicate a published TCR-based CMV serostatus classifier, the researchers sequenced the CD4+ memory TCRbeta repertoires of a Belgian cohort whose cytomegalovirus serostatus was known. The paper's findings and limits, for the study overall: CMV serostatus prediction reached a median bootstrapped AUC of approximately 0.95 with the original framework and roughly 0.9 with a US-trained random forest. Among the roughly 160 previously reported CMV-associated TCRbeta sequences, roughly 68 showed up in the CD4+ memory repertoires, with each one found in between one and five individuals. Only CD4+CD45RO+ memory cells were sequenced, in contrast to the original study, in which naive and memory CD4+ and CD8+ populations were covered. The results were read as suggesting that the CMV-associated TCR signature is, for the most part, present in the CD4+ memory repertoire. On the Belgian cohort, the classifier built on the original framework reached a median bootstrapped AUC of about 0.95, with a 95% CI of 0.76-1.00.

Details on this clone: What antigen it recognizes has not been identified. One base away there is no much larger clone; base qualities are not given.

A FACSAria II was used to sort memory CD4+ T cells, defined as single viable CD3+CD4+CD8-CD45RO+ cells. CMV serostatus was assessed using a Roche Elecsys assay, by which serum IgG against CMV pp150, pp28, p38 and p52 was detected. After the samples were thawed, total CD4+ T cells were enriched through positive selection using CD4 magnetic microbeads. The samples came from a separate study whose specific focus was interrogating the CD4+ T cell memory repertoire. Peripheral blood mononuclear cells were isolated and cryopreserved according to standard operating procedures, and serum was stored at -80 degrees C. Staining used CD3-PerCP (BW264/56), CD4-APC (RPA-T4), CD45RO-PE (UCHT1) and CD8-Pacific Orange (3B5) antibodies, with Sytox blue excluding non-viable cells. The Quick-DNA Microprep Kit was used to extract genomic DNA from the sorted cells. Amplification of TCRbeta DNA was done with the immunoSEQ hsTCRbeta kit, following the protocol from the manufacturer. An Illumina MiSeq instrument was used to sequence the TCRbeta libraries. On the study's bioinformatics: After out-of-frame sequences were removed, 2.4 million or so distinct TCRbeta sequences remained, averaging about 66,813 per individual. Two values were used to score each individual: the count of some 150 previously reported CMV-associated TCRbeta sequences and the total count of productive distinct TCRbeta sequences. A beta-binomial model was reimplemented in Python, and random forests from scikit-learn, run with default parameters, were trained on data from the US cohort. Classifier performance on the Belgian cohort was summarized as median AUC with percentile confidence intervals calculated over 10,000 bootstrap iterations. Held by TCRdb, this immuneACCESS table contains in-frame sequences only and omits some clones. Under half of the omission traces to an unresolved V gene where checked; the cause of the rest is unknown. The D gene and trimming were derived from the DNA, and the V and J assignments and clone size from that table. Here the sample has around 45,000 clones; around 80% occur a single time. The top ten constitute approximately 1.8% of the sample.

From cysteine to phenylalanine, the CDR3 is 17 amino acids long. Solely the CDR3 DNA is kept, with 51 bases framed from the first base. From a lookup of the germline V gene (reference sequence), CDR1 and CDR2 are SEHNR and FQNEAQ. V is clipped by 0 bases and J by 0 bases, and the sequence between their germline boundaries is 12 bases long. The chain employs TRBV7-9 and TRBJ1-3; the D gene cannot be named for sure. This TCR was recovered from an adult in good health and CMV-seronegative. The material sequenced was memory CD4+ T cells from blood. The nucleotide sequence reads as follows: TGTGCCAGCAGCTTAGCGCTTAGTGGGATCTCTGGAAACACCATATATTTT. It translates to CASSLALSGISGNTIYF.